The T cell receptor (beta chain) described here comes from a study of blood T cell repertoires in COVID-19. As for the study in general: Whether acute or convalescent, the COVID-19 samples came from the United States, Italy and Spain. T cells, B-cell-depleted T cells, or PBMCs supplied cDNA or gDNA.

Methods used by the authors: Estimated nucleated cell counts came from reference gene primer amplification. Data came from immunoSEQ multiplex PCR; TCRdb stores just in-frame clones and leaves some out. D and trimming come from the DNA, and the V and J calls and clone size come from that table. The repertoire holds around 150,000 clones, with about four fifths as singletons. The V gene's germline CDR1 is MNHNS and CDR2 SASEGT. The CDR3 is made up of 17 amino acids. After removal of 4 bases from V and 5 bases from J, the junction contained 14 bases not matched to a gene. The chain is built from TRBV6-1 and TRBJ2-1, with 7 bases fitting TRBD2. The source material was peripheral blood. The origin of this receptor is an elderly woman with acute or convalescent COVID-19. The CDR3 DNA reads TGTGCCAGCAGTGCGAAAATGGTGCGGGAGTCCCACAATGAGCAGTTCTTC. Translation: CASSAKMVRESHNEQFF.